This T cell receptor (beta chain) was found in a study of blood T cell repertoires in COVID-19. Study-wide background: The study drew acute and convalescent COVID-19 samples from the United States, Italy and Spain. PBMCs, B-cell-depleted T cells, or T cells provided the cDNA or gDNA that made up the material.

The germline gives CDR1 LGHDT, CDR2 YNNKEL (reference sequence). The CDR3 runs to 14 residues. V shed 8 bases and J shed 7 bases, with 17 bases lying between them. Original processing methods: Reference gene primers were amplified, and this amplification served to estimate nucleated cell counts. TCRdb's copy holds only in-frame clones and misses some; the assay was immunoSEQ multiplex PCR. The V and J calls and clone size were taken over from that table, and D and trimming were inferred from the DNA. Of about 370,000 clones listed, approximately 90% are singletons. In Cohort 3, a recovered donor had either two negative PCRs, clearance, or symptom resolution. This clone occurred once.

The sequence was obtained from a young man who had recovered from COVID-19. The V gene is TRBV3-1 (or the pseudogene TRBV3-2), the J gene TRBJ2-2; possible D gene TRBD2, 5 bases. The specimen was PBMCs or T cells enriched from blood (not recorded which). The chain's CDR3 is CASVSGAAGGELFF. CDR3 sequence (DNA): TGTGCCAGCGTCAGCGGCGCCGCTGGCGGGGAGCTGTTTTTT.